A selection of T cell receptor beta chains follows, all from one sample in a study of siplizumab effects on memory and regulatory T cells. Sequenced by immunoSEQ multiplex PCR; TCRdb stores in-frame clones only, minus some. The profile shows approximately 110,000 clones, about 93% of them singletons. Sequencing input: CD4+ T cells sorted from blood. The receptor source for this set is a human donor in good health. CDR3s include the opening cysteine and the closing phenylalanine or tryptophan. A D gene is named only where the DNA matches it firmly. The size of a clone is reported for some rows only, either as once, few or many, or as a class for expanded clones.

TRBJ2-1,.,TRBV7-8,.,CASSLALLAGDEQFF,TGTGCCAGCAGCTTAGCGCTGTTAGCCGGCGATGAGCAGTTCTTC
TRBJ2-2,.,TRBV29-1,.,CSVGGSWTGELFF,TGCAGCGTTGGTGGGAGCTGGACCGGGGAGCTGTTTTTT
TRBJ2-7,TRBD1,TRBV6-6,.,CASRPAGGSYEQYF,TGTGCCAGCCGCCCCGCAGGGGGATCCTACGAGCAGTACTTC
TRBJ2-1,.,TRBV11-3,.,CASSFPSVSSYNEQFF,TGTGCCAGCAGCTTTCCGAGCGTGAGCTCCTACAATGAGCAGTTCTTC
TRBJ2-7,TRBD1,TRBV7-2,once,CASSSGTVPYEQYF,TGTGCCAGCAGCTCCGGGACAGTCCCCTACGAGCAGTACTTC
TRBJ2-7,TRBD1,TRBV25-1,once,CASSKRQGADEQYF,TGTGCCAGCAGTAAAAGGCAGGGGGCGGACGAGCAGTACTTC
TRBJ1-1,.,TRBV2,.,CASSEPAGTEAFF,TGTGCCAGCAGTGAACCGGCAGGCACTGAAGCTTTCTTT
TRBJ1-1,.,TRBV29-1,.,CSVKNTNTEAFF,TGCAGCGTTAAAAATACGAACACTGAAGCTTTCTTT
TRBJ2-4,TRBD1,TRBV10-3,once,CAIKTGPGGIQYF,TGTGCCATCAAGACAGGGCCGGGCGGCATTCAGTACTTC
TRBJ1-5,.,TRBV19,.,CASSIAGATRSSSNQPQHF,TGTGCCAGTAGTATAGCGGGGGCCACCCGGAGTAGTAGCAATCAGCCCCAGCATTTT
TRBJ2-1,TRBD2,TRBV6-1,once,CASSERVLAGGPRTNEQFF,TGTGCCAGCAGTGAAAGGGTGCTAGCGGGGGGCCCCAGAACTAATGAGCAGTTCTTC
TRBJ1-4,TRBD1,TRBV25-1,.,CASSATGRSNEKLFF,TGTGCCAGCAGTGCGACAGGGAGGTCTAATGAAAAACTGTTTTTT
TRBJ2-7,.,TRBV6-1,.,CASRHGSYEQYF,TGTGCCAGCAGGCACGGGAGTTACGAGCAGTACTTC
TRBJ1-2,.,TRBV19,.,CASSPEAGVRRGYTF,TGTGCCAGTAGTCCAGAAGCAGGGGTTCGTCGAGGCTACACCTTC
TRBJ2-7,TRBD2,TRBV6-1,.,CASYSSGTYEQYF,TGTGCCAGCTATTCTAGCGGAACCTACGAGCAGTACTTC
TRBJ2-3,.,TRBV7-2,.,CASSLADTQYF,TGTGCCAGCAGCTTAGCAGATACGCAGTATTTT
TRBJ1-1,.,TRBV7-8,.,CASSLVGVTMNTEAFF,TGTGCCAGCAGCTTAGTGGGGGTAACCATGAACACTGAAGCTTTCTTT
TRBJ2-5,.,TRBV5-6,few,CASSRLGETQYF,TGTGCCAGCAGCCGACTAGGAGAGACCCAGTACTTC
TRBJ1-5,TRBD1,TRBV28,.,CATLASGGHQPQHF,TGTGCCACCCTCGCTTCAGGGGGTCATCAGCCCCAGCATTTT
TRBJ1-1,.,TRBV6-5,.,CASSRTGGYAEAFF,TGTGCCAGCAGTCGCACAGGTGGGTACGCTGAAGCTTTCTTT
TRBJ1-1,.,TRBV7-2,.,CASSLAHTGEAFF,TGTGCCAGCAGCTTAGCGCATACAGGCGAAGCTTTCTTT
TRBJ1-2,.,TRBV2,.,CASSLGGAPNYGYTF,TGTGCCAGCAGTCTCGGGGGGGCCCCTAACTATGGCTACACCTTC
TRBJ2-1,TRBD2,TRBV5-1,.,CASSWIAGGGDEQFF,TGCGCCAGCAGCTGGATAGCGGGAGGGGGCGATGAGCAGTTCTTC
TRBJ1-1,.,TRBV7-9,.,CASSARNTEAFF,TGTGCCAGCAGCGCCAGAAACACTGAAGCTTTCTTT
TRBJ2-1,TRBD2,TRBV9,.,CASSVGLAGMNEQFF,TGTGCCAGCAGCGTAGGGTTAGCGGGAATGAATGAGCAGTTCTTC
TRBJ2-3,.,TRBV20-1,.,CSAGADTQYF,TGCAGTGCGGGAGCGGATACGCAGTATTTT
TRBJ2-2,TRBD2,TRBV6-6,.,CASSILAAADFGELFF,TGTGCCAGCAGTATTCTAGCGGCAGCGGATTTTGGGGAGCTGTTTTTT
TRBJ2-1,.,TRBV15,.,CATSREGGNNEQFF,TGTGCCACCAGCAGGGAAGGGGGGAACAATGAGCAGTTCTTC
TRBJ1-2,.,TRBV6-6,.,CASSYIGPRGDGYTF,TGTGCCAGCAGTTACATAGGGCCGAGGGGGGATGGCTACACCTTC
TRBJ2-5,TRBD1,TRBV6-5,once,CASRSPGQQETQYF,TGTGCCAGCAGATCCCCGGGACAGCAAGAGACCCAGTACTTC
TRBJ1-4,TRBD1,TRBV6-1,.,CASSRTGGNEKLFF,TGTGCCAGCAGCCGGACAGGGGGAAATGAAAAACTGTTTTTT
TRBJ2-2,TRBD2,TRBV11-3,.,CASTPLGGFSTGELFF,TGTGCCAGCACCCCCCTGGGGGGGTTTAGCACCGGGGAGCTGTTTTTT
TRBJ2-1,.,TRBV19,.,CASRKDRTEQFF,TGTGCCAGTAGAAAAGACAGGACTGAGCAGTTCTTC
TRBJ1-3,TRBD1,TRBV7-9,.,CASSARTGSGNTIYF,TGTGCCAGCAGCGCCCGGACAGGCTCTGGAAACACCATATATTTT
TRBJ1-3,.,TRBV5-1,.,CASSWTNGDTIYF,TGCGCCAGCAGCTGGACGAATGGGGACACCATATATTTT
TRBJ1-2,.,TRBV5-6,.,CASSSGRSTNYGYTF,TGTGCCAGCAGCTCGGGACGGTCCACTAACTATGGCTACACCTTC
TRBJ1-5,.,TRBV6-1,.,CASREPNQPQHF,TGTGCCAGCAGGGAACCGAATCAGCCCCAGCATTTT
TRBJ1-2,TRBD1,TRBV5-6,.,CASSTLDRGYNGYTF,TGTGCCAGCAGCACATTGGACAGGGGGTATAATGGCTACACCTTC
TRBJ2-7,.,TRBV19,.,CASRSGYEQYF,TGTGCCAGTAGGTCGGGTTACGAGCAGTACTTC
TRBJ1-2,TRBD1,TRBV7-8,.,CASSREQGDLYGYTF,TGTGCCAGCAGCCGAGAACAGGGGGACCTCTATGGCTACACCTTC
TRBJ1-1,TRBD1,TRBV18,once,CASSPGQGNTEAFF,TGTGCCAGCTCGCCCGGACAGGGCAACACTGAAGCTTTCTTT
TRBJ2-1,.,TRBV6-5,.,CASSSSEYYQFF,TGTGCCAGCAGCTCTAGCGAGTACTACCAGTTCTTC
TRBJ1-2,TRBD1,TRBV25-1,.,CASSESTDRGYGYTF,TGTGCCAGCAGTGAATCTACCGACAGGGGCTATGGCTACACCTTC
TRBJ1-4,.,TRBV2,once,CASKAAWPVGKLFF,TGTGCCAGCAAGGCAGCCTGGCCCGTAGGAAAACTGTTTTTT
TRBJ2-6,.,TRBV18,.,CASSPFDGSSGANVLTF,TGTGCCAGCTCACCCTTCGACGGAAGCTCTGGGGCCAACGTCCTGACTTTC
TRBJ2-3,.,TRBV9,.,CASSVHFGLNTDTQYF,TGTGCCAGCAGCGTTCACTTCGGGCTCAACACAGATACGCAGTATTTT
TRBJ1-4,.,TRBV5-5,once,CASSPGDPTTNEKLFF,TGTGCCAGCAGCCCAGGGGACCCCACAACTAATGAAAAACTGTTTTTT
TRBJ1-4,.,TRBV19,.,CASRADSIDEKLFF,TGTGCCAGTAGGGCGGACTCGATCGATGAAAAACTGTTTTTT
TRBJ2-1,.,TRBV6-5,.,CASRVGNSYNEQFF,TGTGCCAGCAGGGTCGGGAACTCCTACAATGAGCAGTTCTTC
TRBJ2-3,.,TRBV5-1,.,CASSLVVAATDTQYF,TGCGCCAGCAGCTTGGTGGTAGCGGCCACAGATACGCAGTATTTT
TRBJ1-4,.,TRBV5-8,.,CASSLAATNEKLFF,TGTGCCAGCAGCTTGGCAGCAACTAATGAAAAACTGTTTTTT
TRBJ1-4,.,TRBV15,.,CATSRGMGRGNEKLFF,TGTGCCACCAGCAGAGGAATGGGCAGGGGTAATGAAAAACTGTTTTTT
TRBJ1-5,.,TRBV5-5,.,CASSLSLGVTRGSNQPQHF,TGTGCCAGCAGCTTGTCCCTCGGAGTAACTCGGGGTAGCAATCAGCCCCAGCATTTT
TRBJ2-7,.,TRBV6-1,.,CASSPVYEQYF,TGTGCCAGCAGTCCCGTCTACGAGCAGTACTTC
TRBJ2-6,TRBD1,TRBV18,.,CASSPRVVGTVNSGANVLTF,TGTGCCAGCTCACCACGGGTGGTGGGGACAGTTAACTCTGGGGCCAACGTCCTGACTTTC
TRBJ2-2,.,TRBV5-5,.,CASSLRGELFF,TGTGCCAGCAGCCTCCGCGGGGAGCTGTTTTTT
TRBJ1-6,.,TRBV10-3,few,CAIRGRVDSPLHF,TGTGCCATCAGGGGGCGCGTAGATTCACCCCTCCACTTT
TRBJ2-3,.,TRBV5-8,.,CASSLSLALFYF,TGTGCCAGCAGCTTGAGTCTAGCGCTATTCTATTTT
TRBJ1-1,.,TRBV10-3,.,CAISATEKNTEAFF,TGTGCCATCAGTGCAACAGAGAAGAACACTGAAGCTTTCTTT
TRBJ1-2,.,TRBV6-1,.,CASMGQATYGYTF,TGTGCCAGCATGGGCCAAGCTACCTATGGCTACACCTTC